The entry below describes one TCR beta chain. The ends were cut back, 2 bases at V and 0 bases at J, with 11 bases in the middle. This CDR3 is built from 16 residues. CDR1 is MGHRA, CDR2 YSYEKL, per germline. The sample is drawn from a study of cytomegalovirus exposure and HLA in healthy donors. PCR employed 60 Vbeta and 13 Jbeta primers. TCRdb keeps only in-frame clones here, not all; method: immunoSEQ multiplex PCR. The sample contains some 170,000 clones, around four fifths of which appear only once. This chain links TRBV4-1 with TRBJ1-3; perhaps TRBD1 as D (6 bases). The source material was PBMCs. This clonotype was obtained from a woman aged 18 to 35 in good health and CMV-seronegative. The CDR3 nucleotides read TGCGCCAGCAGCCAAATCAAGGGGGTCTCTGGAAACACCATATATTTT. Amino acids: CASSQIKGVSGNTIYF.